Listed below are T cell receptor beta chains from one sample, sequenced in a study of a mutant IDH1 vaccine in newly diagnosed glioma. For these TCRs, the target antigens are not known. Here immunoSEQ multiplex PCR was the method, and the copy in TCRdb shows in-frame clones only, minus some. The profile shows approximately 60,000 clones, around 82% of them singletons. Source: PBMCs, taken from a glioma patient whose treatment included an IDH1 peptide vaccine. Receptors were obtained from a young woman with glioma. Some clones in this sample may be carry-over from other donors' samples. CDR3s include the opening cysteine and the closing phenylalanine or tryptophan. A D gene is named only where the DNA matches it firmly. Clone size is given for some rows only: seen once, a few or many times, or a class if the clone is expanded.

d_gene	v_gene	j_gene	abundance	CDR3aa	CDR3nt
NA	TRBV23-1	TRBJ2-7	NA	CASSPPPKVADPYEQYF	TGCGCCAGCAGTCCCCCGCCGAAGGTAGCGGACCCCTACGAGCAGTACTTC
TRBD1	TRBV27	TRBJ1-1	NA	CASSLSLTSLTGKRTEAFF	TGTGCCAGCAGTTTATCGCTCACTTCGTTGACAGGGAAGAGGACTGAAGCTTTCTTT
NA	TRBV30	TRBJ1-4	NA	CAWGLTGQTRLFF	TGTGCCTGGGGACTCACCGGGCAAACAAGACTGTTTTTT
TRBD1	TRBV6-5	TRBJ1-1	NA	CASSYSDRGPYTEAFF	TGTGCCAGCAGTTACTCCGACAGGGGGCCCTACACTGAAGCTTTCTTT
NA	TRBV5-6	TRBJ2-6	NA	CASSLNGGGGANVLTF	TGTGCCAGCAGCTTGAACGGGGGCGGTGGGGCCAACGTCCTGACTTTC
TRBD1	TRBV7-9	TRBJ2-7	NA	CASSYTGAEQYF	TGTGCCAGCAGCTATACAGGGGCCGAGCAGTACTTC
NA	TRBV29-1	TRBJ2-3	NA	CSGGSGTDTQYF	TGCAGCGGGGGTAGCGGCACAGATACGCAGTATTTT
TRBD1	TRBV7-8	TRBJ2-2	NA	CASRRDRITGELFF	TGTGCCAGCAGACGGGACAGGATAACCGGGGAGCTGTTTTTT
TRBD2	TRBV6-5	TRBJ2-7	once	CASSTTSGFSYEQYF	TGTGCCAGCAGTACGACTAGCGGGTTCTCCTACGAGCAGTACTTC
TRBD1	TRBV18	TRBJ1-2	NA	CASSPDGQGLGYTF	TGTGCCAGCTCACCGGACGGACAGGGGCTAGGCTACACCTTC
NA	TRBV28	TRBJ2-2	NA	CASSYARTANTGELFF	TGTGCCAGCAGTTACGCCAGGACTGCGAACACCGGGGAGCTGTTTTTT
NA	TRBV2	TRBJ1-2	NA	CASSRGTYSLDNYGYTF	TGTGCCAGCAGCCGGGGGACTTATTCTTTGGATAACTATGGCTACACCTTC
NA	TRBV6-1	TRBJ1-2	NA	CATYPGSTAYGYTF	TGTGCCACCTACCCAGGGTCGACTGCCTATGGCTACACCTTC
NA	TRBV12-5	TRBJ1-1	NA	CASASQGNTEAFF	TGTGCTAGTGCCAGTCAGGGGAACACTGAAGCTTTCTTT